These 28 T cell receptor beta chains originate from one sample sequenced in a study of T-cell memory formation after mild COVID-19. TCRdb re-derived calls from the 5' RACE reads in MiXCR, one entry per CDR3 protein. The data show around 470,000 distinct CDR3 sequences, 15% to 20% seen once. Sequenced input: PBMCs or a T cell subset sorted from them (not recorded which). These receptors all stem from an adult woman who had mild COVID-19 (a few samples of this study predate the infection). Cell type and time point are not known.

This clonotype was detected a few times. This sequence joins TRBV7-3 and TRBJ1-2; TRBD1 matches 10 bases. The J segment lost 8 bases and the V segment lost 5 bases, leaving 11 bases of the junction unmatched. Germline-derived CDR1 and CDR2 are SGHTA and FQGTGA. The CDR3 length is 15 residues. The chain's CDR3 is CASSPPGQGIGGYTF. In DNA, the CDR3 is TGTGCCAGCAGCCCGCCGGGACAGGGGATAGGAGGCTACACCTTC.

The chain uses TRBV9 and TRBJ2-5; D might be TRBD1 (6 bases). CDR1 SGDLS and CDR2 YYNGEE come from the germline V gene. V lost 0 bases to trimming and J lost 5 bases, with 11 bases between them. This CDR3 has 14 residues. The CDR3 nucleotides read TGTGCCAGCAGCGTAGGCACAGGGTCGGAGACCCAGTACTTC. Amino acids: CASSVGTGSETQYF.

The DNA for the CDR3 is TGCAGTGTCCTCGCCCGGGACAGGGTTCGAGAGACCCAGTACTTC. It translates to CSVLARDRVRETQYF. This chain connects TRBV20-1 to TRBJ2-5; 9 bases match TRBD1. Germline CDR1 reads DFQATT; CDR2 reads SNEGSKA (reference sequence). V lost 7 bases to trimming and J lost 4 bases; unmatched junction nucleotides: 13. The CDR3 extends over 15 amino acids.

This clonotype appeared a few times. The chain has TRBV20-1 and TRBJ1-5; D is undetermined. V was clipped by 3 bases and J by 0 bases, with 3 bases between them. This CDR3 region has 12 residues. Germline V gives CDR1 DFQATT, CDR2 SNEGSKA (reference sequence). CDR3 loop: CSASSSNQPQHF. The CDR3 bases are TGCAGTGCTAGTAGTAGCAATCAGCCCCAGCATTTT.

This clonotype occurred a few times. V and J are TRBV5-1 and TRBJ1-1; maybe TRBD1 (5 bases). The CDR3 covers 19 residues. Trimming removed 8 bases at V and 5 bases at J, with 34 bases between. Looked up from germline, CDR1 is SGHRS and CDR2 is YFSETQ. Written as DNA, the CDR3 is TGCGCCAGTCGACTGTTGCAGGGTTCCTTTCGAGCGGCTTATACTGAAGCTTTCTTT. This sequence encodes CASRLLQGSFRAAYTEAFF.

The V and J genes are TRBV7-2 and TRBJ2-1; possibly TRBD1 for D (6 bases). The CDR3 runs 14 residues. Trimming cost V 2 bases and J 7 bases, with 12 bases left between them. Germline-derived CDR1 and CDR2 are SGHTA and FQGNSA. The CDR3 coding sequence is TGTGCCAGCAGCTTAAATCACAGGGCGAATGAGCAGTTCTTC. It translates to CASSLNHRANEQFF.

The V call is TRBV18, the J call TRBJ1-1; no clear D gene. Germline CDR1 and CDR2: KGHSH and LQKENI. V lost 6 bases and J lost 6, with 17 bases in between. The CDR3 spans 14 residues. CDR3 protein: CASSPEHTLPEAFF. Written as DNA, the CDR3 is TGTGCCAGCTCCCCGGAACACACATTGCCTGAAGCTTTCTTT.

The genes are TRBV11-2 and TRBJ2-3; no reliable D call. Germline CDR1 reads SGHAT; CDR2 reads FQNNGV. V dropped 0 bases and J dropped 5 bases, with 6 bases sitting between them. This CDR3 has 13 residues. Here the CDR3 reads CASSLDLGDTQYF. The CDR3 DNA reads TGTGCCAGCAGCTTAGATCTTGGAGATACGCAGTATTTT.

This clonotype was detected a few times. J is TRBJ2-2 and V is TRBV9; D call uncertain. This CDR3 has 14 amino acids. Germline values: CDR1 SGDLS, CDR2 YYNGEE. Trimming removed 3 bases from V and 6 bases from J, with 12 bases in between. CDR3 in amino acids: CASSALRGPGELFF. The CDR3 DNA is TGTGCCAGCAGCGCTCTCCGAGGCCCCGGGGAGCTGTTTTTT.

CDR3 sequence: CASSSPGRFPADTQYF. CDR3 sequence (DNA): TGTGCCAGCAGCTCACCGGGACGGTTTCCCGCAGATACGCAGTATTTT. This sequence joins TRBV5-5 and TRBJ2-3; tentatively, D is TRBD1 or TRBD2 (5 bases each). The CDR3 contains 16 residues. Germline assignment: CDR1 SGHKS and CDR2 YYEKEE (reference sequence). Deletions cut 3 bases from V and 4 bases from J, with 18 bases between.

This clonotype has ten or more counts. The chain recombines TRBV4-3 with TRBJ2-6, with D possibly matching TRBD1 (6 bases). Trimming took 4 bases from V and 0 from J, leaving 25 bases between them. Germline CDR1 reads LGHNA; CDR2 reads YSLEER. CDR3 length equals 21 residues. The CDR3 DNA reads as TGCGCCAGCAGCCCAAAGACGCCTGTCCAGGGGATGGGCTCTGGGGCCAACGTCCTGACTTTC. Amino acid sequence: CASSPKTPVQGMGSGANVLTF.

This clonotype appeared a few times. V is TRBV3-1 and J is TRBJ2-7; D might be TRBD1 or TRBD2, each matching 5 bases. The germline CDR1 and CDR2 sequences are LGHDT and YNNKEL (reference sequence). V was pared by 0 bases and J by 3 bases, with 9 bases between. This CDR3 spans 14 amino acids. The CDR3 DNA reads as TGTGCCAGCAGCCAAGATCAGGGAGTCTACGAGCAGTACTTC. Amino acid sequence: CASSQDQGVYEQYF.

J is TRBJ2-3 and V is TRBV20-1; no reliable D call. The ends were cut back, 3 bases at V and 4 bases at J, with 11 bases in the middle. The CDR3 has 13 amino acids. Germline V CDR1 and CDR2: DFQATT, SNEGSKA (reference sequence). The CDR3 nucleotides read TGCAGTGCTAGCATCCCCGCATCAGATACGCAGTATTTT. It specifies CSASIPASDTQYF.

This clonotype was counted between two and nine times. The chain links TRBV18 to TRBJ2-5, with 7 nucleotides matching TRBD2. Germline loops: CDR1 KGHSH, CDR2 LQKENI. J lost 1 base, V lost 1 base, and 9 bases had no gene match. CDR3 length: 17 residues. CDR3 residues: CASSPLGSGTLQETQYF. The CDR3 region has the DNA TGTGCCAGCTCACCACTCGGAAGCGGGACCCTCCAAGAGACCCAGTACTTC.

The chain joins TRBV4-2 to TRBJ2-7; D is undetermined. Germline-derived CDR1 and CDR2 are LGHNA and YNFKEQ. The ends were cut back, 0 bases at V and 2 bases at J, with 11 bases in the middle. This CDR3 contains 15 residues. CDR3 DNA: TGTGCCAGCAGCCAAGAGTGGGCCTCGCCCTACGAGCAGTACTTC. This encodes CASSQEWASPYEQYF.

The V gene is TRBV24-1, the J gene TRBJ2-7; 8 bases match TRBD1. CDR1 KGHDR and CDR2 SFDVKD come from the germline V gene. Losses at the gene ends were 2 bases for V and 5 bases for J; bases not matched to a gene: 13. This CDR3 is built from 17 residues. CDR3 loop: CATSDSNGGQGPNEQYF. The CDR3 nucleotides read TGTGCCACCAGTGATTCCAATGGCGGACAGGGACCCAACGAGCAGTACTTC.

This clonotype occurred many times. The chain combines TRBV7-9 with TRBJ2-5, with unresolved D. Germline CDR1 and CDR2: SEHNR and FQNEAQ (reference sequence). CDR3 length: 14 residues. The V gene lost 3 bases and the J gene lost 1 base, with 9 bases spanning the gap. The CDR3 protein is CASSLTGSQETQYF. The CDR3 DNA is TGTGCCAGCAGCTTGACGGGCTCCCAAGAGACCCAGTACTTC.

The V call is TRBV3-1, the J call TRBJ2-7; TRBD1 agrees at 8 bases. Germline CDR1 and CDR2: LGHDT and YNNKEL (reference sequence). J was trimmed by 6 bases and V by 3 bases; bases with no gene match: 10. The CDR3 has 15 residues. CDR3 region: CASSHFGQGTSEQYF. In DNA form, the CDR3 reads TGTGCCAGCAGCCACTTCGGACAGGGTACCTCCGAGCAGTACTTC.

The V call is TRBV6-1, the J call TRBJ1-3; D gene ambiguous. With 1 base removed from V and 0 bases from J, the gap between germline ends came to 4 bases. CDR1 is MNHNS, CDR2 SASEGT, per germline. The CDR3 runs 14 residues. DNA for the CDR3: TGTGCCAGCAGTGAAGTGTACTCTGGAAACACCATATATTTT. Protein: CASSEVYSGNTIYF.

The genes are TRBV9 and TRBJ1-1; the D gene is possibly TRBD1 (5 bases). This CDR3 region has 14 residues. Per the germline V gene, CDR1 is SGDLS and CDR2 is YYNGEE. V lost 2 bases, J lost 5 bases, and 13 bases lay in between. CDR3 loop: CASSVGPQGTEAFF. The CDR3, as DNA: TGTGCCAGCAGCGTCGGGCCCCAGGGAACTGAAGCTTTCTTT.

The V gene is TRBV5-1, the J gene TRBJ1-1; 7 bases match TRBD1. Germline V lookup: CDR1 SGHRS, CDR2 YFSETQ. The CDR3 extends over 16 amino acids. V shed 4 bases, J shed 1 base, and the junction held 10 bases outside the gene matches. The CDR3 sequence: CASSPAQGPKNTEAFF. The CDR3, as DNA: TGCGCCAGCAGCCCCGCACAGGGGCCAAAGAACACTGAAGCTTTCTTT.

The table lists this clonotype with a few counts. This sequence joins TRBV5-1 and TRBJ2-5; 9 bases map to TRBD1. Per the germline V gene, CDR1 is SGHRS and CDR2 is YFSETQ. After removal of 0 bases from V and 4 bases from J, the junction contained 7 bases not matched to a gene. This CDR3 has 16 residues. The CDR3 protein is CASSLVRDRVGETQYF. CDR3 sequence (DNA): TGCGCCAGCAGCTTGGTCCGGGACAGGGTAGGAGAGACCCAGTACTTC. Full variable domain (rest looked up from reference TRBV5-1 and TRBJ2-5): KAGVTQTPRYLIKTRGQQVTLSCSPISGHRSVSWYQQTPGQGLQFLFEYFSETQRNKGNFPGRFSGRQFSNSRSEMNVSTLELGDSALYLCASSLVRDRVGETQYFGPGTRLLVL.

The J gene is TRBJ2-2, the V gene TRBV12-3 or TRBV12-4, with D possibly TRBD1 on 5 matching bases. The length of the CDR3 is 13 residues. The V and J ends lost 4 bases and 5 bases respectively, with 8 bases between them. The CDR3 bases are TGTGCCAGCAGTTATGACAGTACCGGGGAGCTGTTTTTT. Its translation: CASSYDSTGELFF.

The rearrangement links TRBV14 to TRBJ2-7, with D uncertain. Germline CDR1 is SGHDN and CDR2 is FVKESK. This CDR3 spans 13 amino acids. Trimming pared 0 bases from V and 7 bases from J, leaving 10 bases between. CDR3 coding DNA: TGTGCCAGCAGCCAAGATATGGCAGATGAGCAGTACTTC. Encoded protein: CASSQDMADEQYF.

Only a few counts were recorded for this clonotype. The rearrangement joins TRBV20-1 to TRBJ2-5, with D hard to call. Germline-derived CDR1 and CDR2 are DFQATT and SNEGSKA (reference sequence). This CDR3 region has 14 residues. The ends were cut back, 0 bases at V and 5 bases at J, with 13 bases in the middle. The CDR3 region has the DNA TGCAGTGCTAGAGAAACGTTCGGGTGGGAGACCCAGTACTTC. Translation gives CSARETFGWETQYF.

The J gene is TRBJ2-5, the V gene TRBV5-1; 7 nucleotides agree with TRBD2. Germline V gene sequence: CDR1 SGHRS, CDR2 YFSETQ. The CDR3 has 15 amino acids. V shed 5 bases and J 1 base; nucleotides not matched to a gene: 8. The CDR3 is CASSLSGTPQETQYF. The CDR3 region has the DNA TGCGCCAGCAGTCTGAGCGGGACGCCCCAAGAGACCCAGTACTTC.

This clonotype has just a few counts. This chain joins TRBV7-2 and TRBJ1-1; D remains ambiguous. V was cut by 5 bases and J by 4 bases, with 17 bases left in between. Per the germline V gene, CDR1 is SGHTA and CDR2 is FQGNSA. The CDR3 is 15 residues long. CDR3 sequence: CASSARLHRGTEAFF. The CDR3 nucleotides read TGTGCCAGCAGCGCCCGACTCCATCGGGGCACTGAAGCTTTCTTT. The full variable domain, with the rest looked up from reference TRBV7-2 and TRBJ1-1, is GAGVSQSPSNKVTEKGKDVELRCDPISGHTALYWYRQSLGQGLEFLIYFQGNSAPDKSGLPSDRFSAERTGGSVSTLTIQRTQQEDSAVYLCASSARLHRGTEAFFGQGTRLTVV.

The chain couples TRBV6-5 to TRBJ1-1; D not certain. CDR1 is MNHEY and CDR2 is SVGAGI in the germline V gene. This CDR3 has 15 residues. Trimming stripped 6 bases from V and 4 bases from J, with 18 bases between. CDR3 nucleotides: TGTGCCAGCAGCTCCTCTGGAGGGCGGAGCACTGAAGCTTTCTTT. This translates into CASSSSGGRSTEAFF.